This TCR beta chain was captured by sequencing in a study of memory CD4+ T cells and cytomegalovirus serostatus. The sort gate was single viable CD3+CD4+CD8-CD45RO+ cells for memory CD4+ T cells. Using immunoSEQ multiplex PCR, the repertoire was profiled, and TCRdb retains in-frame clones only, with some absent. The profile shows 40,000 to 55,000 clones, about 73% of them singletons. CDR1 is SGHNT and CDR2 is YYREEE in the germline V gene (reference sequence). J gave up 4 bases and V 6 bases, and 4 bases lay outside the gene matches. The CDR3 has 15 residues. This clone was counted once. This TCR came from an adult in good health and CMV-seronegative. The chain is built from TRBV5-4 and TRBJ2-1, with TRBD2 identical over 13 bases. What was sequenced was memory CD4+ T cells from blood. DNA of the CDR3: TGTGCCAGCACCTCGACTAGCGGGAGGTACAATGAGCAGTTCTTC. Translation gives CASTSTSGRYNEQFF.